This T cell receptor (beta chain) was obtained from a study of blood T cell repertoires in COVID-19. Study background: Sample material is recorded as cDNA or gDNA derived from T cells, B-cell-depleted T cells, or PBMCs.

Profiled with immunoSEQ multiplex PCR; TCRdb holds only in-frame clones, not every one. The data contain around 20,000 clones, about 87% of them singletons. CDR1 and CDR2 (germline): GTSNPN, SVGIG (reference sequence). V was cut by 0 bases and J by 0 bases, with 8 bases left in between. This CDR3 region has 14 residues. This clonotype was obtained from a human donor in a cohort sampled during active COVID-19. The donor label of this sample is uncertain. The rearrangement uses TRBV30 and TRBJ2-5, with a weak D call TRBD2 (6 bases). Material for sequencing was peripheral blood. The CDR3 nucleotides are TGTGCCTGGAGTGTACGACTAGACCAAGAGACCCAGTACTTC. Protein: CAWSVRLDQETQYF.